This passage covers 14 T cell receptor beta chains from one sample sequenced in a study of Ad26.COV2.S vaccination and SARS-CoV-2 variants. Clones were read by immunoSEQ multiplex PCR, and TCRdb kept only the in-frame ones, dropping some. The data hold around 320,000 clones, with about 82% observed a single time. Treatment defined: about 20 received Ad26.COV2.S at low or high dose, single or two shots; 5 received placebo; per-sample allocation not given. Sample collection was performed on day 63 after the first vaccine or placebo injection. This material consisted of peripheral blood, taken in a trial of Ad26.COV2.S vaccine versus placebo. These receptors all stem from a person between 18 and 65 years old who received the Ad26.COV2.S COVID-19 vaccine or a placebo.

This chain uses TRBV7-2 with TRBJ2-3; TRBD2 might be the D (5 bases). Trimming stripped 3 bases from V and 1 base from J, with 8 bases between. This CDR3 contains 14 residues. Germline V CDR1 and CDR2: SGHTA, FQGNSA. CDR3 in amino acids: CASSLTGGTDTQYF. The CDR3 nucleotides are TGTGCCAGCAGCTTGACCGGGGGCACAGATACGCAGTATTTT.

The chain recombines TRBV4-3 with TRBJ2-1; perhaps TRBD1 as D (6 bases). Germline V lookup: CDR1 LGHNA, CDR2 YSLEER. The CDR3 totals 18 residues. Trimming removed 0 bases at V and 0 bases at J, with 15 bases between. The CDR3 nucleotides read TGCGCCAGCAGCCAAGATCTTCGAGGGGGAGCCTCCTACAATGAGCAGTTCTTC. Its translation: CASSQDLRGGASYNEQFF.

The chain couples TRBV6-5 to TRBJ1-6; D not certain. V lost 7 bases and J 10 bases, leaving 20 bases between the germline ends. Per the germline V gene, CDR1 is MNHEY and CDR2 is SVGAGI. CDR3 size: 15 residues. The CDR3 is CASTISSKGRSPLHF. DNA for the CDR3: TGTGCCAGCACGATATCCTCGAAGGGTAGATCACCCCTCCACTTT.

The gene calls are TRBV6-5 and TRBJ2-7; TRBD1 aligns across 9 bases. V was pared by 2 bases and J by 2 bases, with 4 bases of the junction left unmatched. The CDR3 is made up of 15 amino acids. CDR1 and CDR2 (germline): MNHEY, SVGAGI. The CDR3 region is CASSYGQGSTYEQYF. The CDR3 DNA sequence: TGTGCCAGCAGTTACGGACAGGGGAGTACCTACGAGCAGTACTTC.

This chain joins TRBV6-2 or TRBV6-3 and TRBJ2-3; D not certain. The ends were cut back, 6 bases at V and 1 base at J, with 8 bases in the middle. The CDR3 is made up of 13 amino acids. Germline V gene sequence: CDR1 MNHEY, CDR2 SVGEGT. CDR3 coding DNA: TGTGCCAGCAGCAGGACCGGCACAGATACGCAGTATTTT. It encodes CASSRTGTDTQYF.

This chain uses TRBV11-2 with TRBJ2-5, with D unresolved. Germline V lookup: CDR1 SGHAT, CDR2 FQNNGV. Trimming took off 0 bases at V and 5 bases at J, with 7 bases between the two ends. The length of the CDR3 is 13 residues. CDR3 in DNA: TGTGCCAGCAGCTTAGACATAGGCGAGACCCAGTACTTC. Translated, it gives CASSLDIGETQYF.

V gene TRBV9 combines with J gene TRBJ1-1; D remains unclear. Germline V gene data show CDR1 as SGDLS and CDR2 as YYNGEE. This CDR3 region has 16 residues. The V end lost 4 bases, the J end lost 0 bases, and 16 bases lay between the germline ends. CDR3 loop: CASSSDGVIMNTEAFF. DNA for the CDR3: TGTGCCAGCAGCTCCGACGGGGTGATCATGAACACTGAAGCTTTCTTT.

This chain joins TRBV6-4 and TRBJ1-1; 7 positions agree with TRBD1. CDR1 is MRHNA and CDR2 is SNTAGT in the germline V gene. The V and J ends lost 6 bases and 3 bases, in that order; junction bases with no gene match: 7. This CDR3 contains 14 residues. The CDR3 reads CASRTGPGYTEAFF. CDR3 nucleotide sequence: TGTGCCAGCAGGACAGGGCCAGGGTACACTGAAGCTTTCTTT.

This clone has only a few counts. The chain links TRBV7-2 to TRBJ1-1; D call uncertain. CDR3 size: 16 residues. CDR1 and CDR2 from the germline V gene are SGHTA and FQGNSA. V was shortened by 3 bases and J by 2 bases, with 16 bases between the two germline ends. CDR3 sequence: CASSFTPPQTNTEAFF. In DNA, the CDR3 is TGTGCCAGCAGCTTCACGCCGCCGCAGACTAACACTGAAGCTTTCTTT.

The chain combines TRBV29-1 with TRBJ2-3; TRBD2 might be the D (5 bases). Germline CDR1 and CDR2: SQVTM and ANQGSEA. Trimming stripped 4 bases from V and 0 bases from J, with 20 bases between. The CDR3 is made up of 17 amino acids. The CDR3 loop reads CSVAGRAGRISTDTQYF. CDR3 DNA sequence: TGCAGCGTTGCCGGGCGGGCAGGTCGAATTAGCACAGATACGCAGTATTTT.

The chain links TRBV5-1 to TRBJ2-3; 10 nucleotides line up with TRBD2. Germline V gene data show CDR1 as SGHRS and CDR2 as YFSETQ. With 7 bases clipped from V and 2 bases from J, the junction kept 4 bases outside the gene matches. The CDR3 loop spans 14 amino acids. The chain's CDR3 is CASGSGGDTDTQYF. CDR3 in DNA: TGCGCCAGCGGGAGCGGGGGGGACACAGATACGCAGTATTTT.

The V gene is TRBV9, the J gene TRBJ2-1, with D perhaps TRBD2 (6 bases). CDR1 and CDR2 (germline): SGDLS, YYNGEE. Deletions cut 4 bases from V and 7 bases from J, with 18 bases between. The CDR3 loop spans 15 amino acids. CDR3: CASSWGSPGRNEQFF. In nucleotides, the CDR3 is TGTGCCAGCAGCTGGGGAAGCCCGGGGAGGAATGAGCAGTTCTTC.

This rearrangement joins TRBV2 to TRBJ1-6; no clear D. V gave up 8 bases and J gave up 5 bases, with 4 bases separating them. The CDR3 extends over 11 amino acids. From germline, CDR1 is SNHLY and CDR2 FYNNEI. The CDR3 DNA is TGTGCCAGCGATAATAATTCACCCCTCCACTTT. This gives the protein CASDNNSPLHF. Combining the CDR3 with reference TRBV2 and TRBJ1-6 gives the whole variable domain EPEVTQTPSHQVTQMGQEVILRCVPISNHLYFYWYRQILGQKVEFLVSFYNNEISEKSEIFDDQFSVERPDGSNFTLKIRSTKLEDSAMYFCASDNNSPLHFGNGTRLTVT.

The genes are TRBV18 and TRBJ1-2; D ambiguous. CDR3 length: 12 amino acids. CDR1 is KGHSH and CDR2 is LQKENI in the germline V gene. V was pared by 2 bases and J by 5 bases, with 6 bases between. DNA of the CDR3: TGTGCCAGCTCACCATACCAATATGGCTACACCTTC. Protein product: CASSPYQYGYTF. Using reference TRBV18 and TRBJ1-2 for the parts outside the CDR3, the full variable domain is NAGVMQNPRHLVRRRGQEARLRCSPMKGHSHVYWYRQLPEEGLKFMVYLQKENIIDESGMPKERFSAEFPKEGPSILRIQQVVRGDSAAYFCASSPYQYGYTFGSGTRLTVV.